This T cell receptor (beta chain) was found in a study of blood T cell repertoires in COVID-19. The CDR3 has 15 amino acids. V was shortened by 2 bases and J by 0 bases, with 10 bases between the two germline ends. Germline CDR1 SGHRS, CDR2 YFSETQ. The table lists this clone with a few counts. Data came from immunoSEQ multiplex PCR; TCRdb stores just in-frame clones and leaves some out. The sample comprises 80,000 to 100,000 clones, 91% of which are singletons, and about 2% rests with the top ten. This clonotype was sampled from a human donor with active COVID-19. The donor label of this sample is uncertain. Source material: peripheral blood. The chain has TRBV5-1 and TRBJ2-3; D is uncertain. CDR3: CASSFLGRSTDTQYF. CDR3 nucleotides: TGCGCCAGCAGCTTTTTGGGCAGGAGCACAGATACGCAGTATTTT.